The entry below gives a single T cell receptor (beta chain) sequence along with its context. Trimming shortened V by 5 bases and J by 4 bases, and 17 bases separated the two germline ends. The CDR3 runs to 15 residues. Germline CDR1 SEHNR, CDR2 FQNEAQ (reference sequence). The data were taken from a study of blood T cell repertoires in COVID-19. Libraries were prepared by immunoSEQ multiplex PCR; TCRdb keeps only in-frame clonotypes and omits some of them. The sample has around 370,000 clones, 88% seen once. The origin of this receptor is a woman aged 70-85 years with COVID-19, enrolled during active disease. The specimen sequenced was peripheral blood. This sequence joins TRBV7-9 and TRBJ1-1, with D possibly TRBD1 on 6 matching bases. The chain's CDR3 is CASSPTQGSGTEAFF. CDR3 in DNA: TGTGCCAGCAGCCCTACTCAGGGGTCTGGCACTGAAGCTTTCTTT.